The 22 T cell receptor beta chains below all came from one sample that was sequenced in a study of T cell repertoires in cytomegalovirus infection (dated by TCRdb to the late 2010s). Sequenced using an Illumina HiSeq 1500. In TCRdb, the public reads were trimmed at Q25 with fastp and aligned with MiXCR, with productive beta chains retained. Every distinct CDR3 protein forms one entry, paired with its most common genes and DNA. The sample records about 770,000 distinct CDR3 sequences, approximately 32% of which are singletons. The biggest ten clones account for around 13% of the sample. These TCRs are of unknown antigen specificity. This specimen's treatment or condition label, interpreted: in vitro stimulation with specific CMV peptide epitopes to enrich CMV-specific T cells. The sequencing here drew on cultured CD8+ T cells from PBMCs, taken from culture after CMV antigen stimulation. Source of these receptors: a human donor in good health (CMV status not recorded). Some clones in this sample may be carry-over from other donors' samples.

This clonotype was detected only a few times. The CDR3 DNA is TGTGCCAGCAGCTTACAGCCCGATAGCGGGGGGTATACAGATACGCAGTATTTT. Translated, it gives CASSLQPDSGGYTDTQYF. The rearrangement joins TRBV11-2 to TRBJ2-3; 10 nucleotides line up with TRBD2. V shed 2 bases and J 3 bases; nucleotides not matched to a gene: 11. CDR3 length equals 18 residues. From germline, CDR1 is SGHAT and CDR2 FQNNGV.

The rearrangement links TRBV20-1 to TRBJ1-3; the D gene is possibly TRBD1 (5 bases). Germline CDR1 is DFQATT and CDR2 is SNEGSKA (reference sequence). The CDR3 covers 14 residues. The V and J ends lost 3 bases and 0 bases respectively, with 9 bases between them. CDR3 coding DNA: TGCAGTGCTAGTGGGAGGGGCTCTGGAAACACCATATATTTT. Protein sequence: CSASGRGSGNTIYF.

This clonotype came up many times. The chain couples TRBV12-3 or TRBV12-4 to TRBJ1-1, with 10 bases lining up with TRBD1. This CDR3 is built from 14 residues. The V segment lost 5 bases and the J segment 1 base; nucleotides outside the gene matches: 1. This chain's CDR3 is CASSGTGANTEAFF. CDR3 sequence (DNA): TGTGCCAGCAGTGGGACAGGGGCGAACACTGAAGCTTTCTTT.

This clonotype was counted between two and nine times. The genes are TRBV7-9 and TRBJ2-2; D unresolved. CDR3 size: 17 residues. Germline lookup yields CDR1 SEHNR and CDR2 FQNEAQ (reference sequence). V lost 0 bases to trimming and J lost 4 bases, with 15 bases between them. In DNA, the CDR3 is TGTGCCAGCAGCTTAGCGCGTCTTCTCGCGAGCACCGGGGAGCTGTTTTTT. Translated: CASSLARLLASTGELFF.

This clonotype was observed at least ten times. The chain has TRBV7-9 and TRBJ2-3; 11 positions match TRBD2. The V segment lost 5 bases and the J segment 5 bases; nucleotides outside the gene matches: 3. Germline V gene data show CDR1 as SEHNR and CDR2 as FQNEAQ (reference sequence). There are 14 residues in the CDR3. In DNA, the CDR3 is TGTGCCAGCAGCCCCGGACTAGCGGGAGATACGCAGTATTTT. Translated, it gives CASSPGLAGDTQYF.

At least ten counts were recorded for this clonotype. This chain links TRBV7-2 with TRBJ2-7; D unclear. The V end was cut by 2 bases, the J end by 4 bases, with 12 bases between. Per germline, CDR1 SGHTA and CDR2 FQGNSA. The CDR3 runs to 14 residues. This chain's CDR3 is CASSLTTGSYEQYV. CDR3 DNA sequence: TGTGCCAGCAGCTTAACTACCGGATCTTACGAGCAGTACGTC.

The chain uses TRBV27 and TRBJ2-1; 7 bases fit TRBD1. The J segment lost 8 bases and the V segment lost 1 base, leaving 11 bases of the junction unmatched. In germline, CDR1 is MNHEY, CDR2 SMNVEV (reference sequence). The length of the CDR3 is 16 residues. The CDR3 loop reads CASSLFEGALGHEQFF. Written as DNA, the CDR3 is TGTGCCAGCAGTTTATTTGAGGGGGCCCTTGGGCATGAGCAGTTCTTC.

This clonotype was observed a handful of times. The CDR3 spells CASRSTGKNTEAFF. CDR3 in DNA: TGTGCCAGCAGATCTACCGGGAAGAACACTGAAGCTTTCTTT. This chain links TRBV7-9 with TRBJ1-1, with no clear D. CDR1 is SEHNR and CDR2 is FQNEAQ in the germline V gene (reference sequence). The CDR3 is made up of 14 amino acids. V lost 6 bases, J lost 1 base, and 12 bases lay in between.

V is TRBV14 and J is TRBJ1-1; D is unclear. Trimming took 3 bases from V and 1 from J, leaving 18 bases between them. In germline, CDR1 is SGHDN, CDR2 FVKESK. The CDR3 loop spans 17 amino acids. CDR3 bases: TGTGCCAGCAGCCATTTCCGGGCGGTCATTTGGAACACTGAAGCTTTCTTT. Protein: CASSHFRAVIWNTEAFF.

This chain links TRBV7-6 with TRBJ2-3; 7 bases line up with TRBD2. This CDR3 region has 14 residues. The V and J ends lost 3 bases and 5 bases, in that order; junction bases with no gene match: 5. Per germline, CDR1 SGHVS and CDR2 FNYEAQ. CDR3 amino acids: CASSFSGGLDTQYF. Here the CDR3 DNA reads TGTGCCAGCAGCTTCTCCGGGGGGTTAGATACGCAGTATTTT.

The chain has TRBV10-3 and TRBJ1-2, with D possibly TRBD1 on 6 matching bases. The CDR3 consists of 10 residues. Germline V gene sequence: CDR1 ENHRY, CDR2 SYGVKD. Between the trimmed V and J ends, which lost 8 bases and 10 bases, there was a span of 11 bases. This chain's CDR3 is CAIGTPNYTF. CDR3 bases: TGTGCCATCGGGACACCGAACTACACCTTC.

The chain carries TRBV6-2 or TRBV6-3 and TRBJ2-5; D is possibly TRBD2 (6 bases). Germline CDR1 reads MNHEY; CDR2 reads SVGEGT. The CDR3 length is 14 residues. V lost 7 bases and J 2 bases, leaving 14 bases between the germline ends. CDR3 DNA sequence: TGTGCCAGCATCCAAGCGGGTCGACAAGAGACCCAGTACTTC. It specifies CASIQAGRQETQYF.

The chain joins TRBV12-5 to TRBJ1-4; D gene ambiguous. V was trimmed by 0 bases and J by 0 bases, leaving 14 bases between them. This CDR3 contains 18 residues. Germline V gene data show CDR1 as LGHNT and CDR2 as FRNRAP. CDR3 region: CASGLVPGKYPTNEKLFF. The DNA of the CDR3 is TGTGCTAGTGGTTTGGTACCGGGAAAATACCCAACTAATGAAAAACTGTTTTTT.

This clonotype occurred a few times. V is TRBV29-1 and J is TRBJ2-7; no clear D gene. The CDR3 contains 12 residues. Germline assignment: CDR1 SQVTM and CDR2 ANQGSEA. V lost 2 bases, J lost 3 bases, and 8 bases lay in between. DNA of the CDR3: TGCAGCGTTGAACCAGGTGTCTACGAGCAGTACGTC. Translated, it gives CSVEPGVYEQYV.

The table lists this clonotype with a few counts. This rearrangement joins TRBV5-5 to TRBJ2-7; 9 bases match TRBD1. This CDR3 has 17 amino acids. The V gene end was trimmed by 0 bases and the J gene end by 2 bases; junction bases not matched to a gene: 9. Germline CDR1 SGHKS, CDR2 YYEKEE (reference sequence). CDR3 sequence reads: CASSLAPGQGIPYEQYF. The CDR3 bases are TGTGCCAGCAGCTTGGCTCCGGGACAGGGCATTCCCTACGAGCAGTACTTC.

V and J are TRBV2 and TRBJ2-3; TRBD1 is a possible D gene (6 bases). Germline loops: CDR1 SNHLY, CDR2 FYNNEI. V was shortened by 5 bases and J by 0 bases, with 15 bases between the two germline ends. The CDR3 is 16 amino acids. The CDR3 DNA reads TGTGCCAGCAGTCCATCTGGGGGCTTAAGCACAGATACGCAGTATTTT. It codes for CASSPSGGLSTDTQYF.

This sequence joins TRBV7-6 and TRBJ2-5, with D possibly TRBD1 on 7 matching bases. V lost 2 bases and J lost 9, with 19 bases in between. The germline gives CDR1 SGHVS, CDR2 FNYEAQ. This CDR3 region has 15 residues. The DNA of the CDR3 is TGTGCCAGCAGCTTACCCGACAGGGTTTGGGAGGCCCAGTACTTC. As protein: CASSLPDRVWEAQYF.

The chain uses TRBV5-4 and TRBJ1-5; D is unresolved. The CDR3 has 14 amino acids. The ends were cut back, 0 bases at V and 9 bases at J, with 13 bases in the middle. Per germline, CDR1 SGHNT and CDR2 YYREEE (reference sequence). The CDR3 loop reads CASSLGPGPAPQHF. CDR3 coding DNA: TGTGCCAGCAGCTTGGGACCGGGCCCCGCGCCCCAGCATTTT.

This clonotype was counted a few times. The chain is built from TRBV6-1 and TRBJ2-7; a possible D gene is TRBD2 (6 bases). Germline CDR1 reads MNHNS; CDR2 reads SASEGT. The CDR3 is 17 amino acids. V lost 2 bases to trimming and J lost 1 base, with 18 bases between them. CDR3 in amino acids: CASSERYGTYKSYEQYF. The DNA for the CDR3 is TGTGCCAGCAGTGAAAGATACGGGACTTATAAATCCTACGAGCAGTACTTC.

This clonotype was counted ten times or more. The chain combines TRBV6-1 with TRBJ1-6, with unresolved D. V shed 4 bases and J shed 0 bases, with 10 bases lying between them. This CDR3 is 16 amino acids long. CDR1 and CDR2 from the germline V gene are MNHNS and SASEGT. As DNA, the CDR3 is TGTGCCAGCAGTGCTCCGAGGAGCTCCTATAATTCACCCCTCCACTTT. Residues: CASSAPRSSYNSPLHF.

Comments on this clonotype: At one boundary the junction diverges from the germline segment, which might be a read error. V is TRBV28 and J is TRBJ1-1, with D uncertain. The germline CDR1 and CDR2 sequences are MDHEN and SYDVKM. CDR3 length equals 11 residues. The CDR3 DNA follows: TGTGTCAGCAGTGACTACACTGAAGCTTTCTTT. Amino acid sequence: CVSSDYTEAFF. The complete variable domain, with remaining parts taken from reference TRBV28 and TRBJ1-1, reads DVKVTQSSRYLVKRTGEKVFLECVQDMDHENMFWYRQDPGLGLRLIYFSYDVKMKEKGDIPEGYSVSREKKERFSLILESASTNQTSMYLCVSSDYTEAFFGQGTRLTVV.

The rearrangement links TRBV6-8 to TRBJ2-7; 10 nucleotides agree with TRBD1. This CDR3 has 15 residues. The junction had 7 bases not matched to a gene; V was cut back by 5 bases and J by 3 bases. Germline CDR1 MNHGY, CDR2 SAAAGT. CDR3 DNA sequence: TGTGCCAGCAGTGCGGGGACAGGGGTGGGCTACGAGCAGTACTTC. Its translation: CASSAGTGVGYEQYF.